This T cell receptor beta chain was recorded in a study of blood T cell repertoires in COVID-19. Germline V gene lookup returns CDR1 MGHDK and CDR2 SYGVNS. The length of the CDR3 is 11 residues. Germline trimming cut 8 bases from V and 11 bases from J; bases unmatched to any gene: 4. Sequencing was performed with immunoSEQ multiplex PCR; in TCRdb, only in-frame clones are kept and a portion is missing. The table includes some 270,000 clones, approximately 89% detected once. Across about two dozen US areas, participants ranged in age from about 18 to 100 years. This clonotype originated in an older woman who had recovered from COVID-19. The chain couples TRBV25-1 to TRBJ1-4, with 8 bases that match TRBD1. The sample taken for sequencing was PBMCs or T cells enriched from blood (not recorded which). CDR3 loop: CASVRGHKLFF. DNA for the CDR3: TGTGCCAGCGTCAGGGGGCATAAACTGTTTTTT.